The clone carrying this T cell receptor (beta chain) has ten or more counts. The target antigen is unknown. Germline lookup yields CDR1 LGHDT and CDR2 YNNKEL (reference sequence). V lost 0 bases and J lost 1, with 6 bases in between. CDR3 length equals 15 residues. The sample is drawn from a study of CD8 T cells in ankylosing spondylitis. Study observations and caveats: CD8+ by phenotype, disease-linked clones were relatively rare in peripheral blood. Disease-linked clones reportedly concentrated significantly in matched ankylosing spondylitis synovial fluid.

Using quantitative 5'-RACE with molecular barcodes, the authors made TCR beta libraries. TCRdb analysed the 5' RACE reads with MiXCR anew, one entry per CDR3 protein. The table lists about 130,000 distinct CDR3 sequences, roughly an eighth of them singletons. Sequencing was performed on blood, either unsorted or a sorted T cell fraction (not recorded which). The rearrangement links TRBV3-1 to TRBJ1-4, with D unresolved. The source of this sequence is a female donor with ankylosing spondylitis or in good health (not recorded which). The CDR3 coding sequence is TGTGCCAGCAGCCAAGATTTGGAAACTAATGAAAAACTGTTTTTT. Amino acid sequence: CASSQDLETNEKLFF.